The sequence of this T cell receptor (beta chain) was determined in a study of blood T cell repertoires in COVID-19 (TCRdb year 2020). About the full investigation: Samples from collaborators originated in the United States, Italy and Spain and spanned both the acute and convalescent phases of COVID-19. The prospective study material was composed of cDNA or gDNA derived from T cells, B-cell-depleted T cells, or PBMCs. Subjects who had been exposed to COVID-19, were actively infected with it, or had recovered from it provided the deeply sampled blood TCRbeta repertoires that made up the dataset. A freely available public database, intended as a resource for researchers studying the immune response to SARS-CoV-2, is where the repertoires were released. The samples were drawn from the first 160 participants of the ongoing ImmuneRACE study and from some 1,300 subjects provided by 6 global collaborators. The sample metadata nearly always contained a de-identified subject ID, COVID-19 status, age in years and sex. Where HLA class I and class II types were available, the types were taken from metadata supplied by the sample provider, not from assay-based typing. Results and caveats for the whole study, not just this receptor: The quantity of clinical and demographic metadata differed by source and by participant and was supplied without curation.

At one collaborating source in Seattle, patients were enrolled during active infection and were followed longitudinally through the course of disease. The collaborating institutions used their own protocols to collect whole blood in K2EDTA tubes. For TCRbeta analysis, collaborators shipped samples in one of three forms: frozen whole blood, isolated PBMCs, or DNA extracted from either of those sample types. CDR1 SGHNT and CDR2 YYREEE were looked up in the germline V gene (reference sequence). V has 5 bases trimmed and J has 5 bases trimmed; junction bases matching no gene number 12. The CDR3, from cysteine to phenylalanine, totals 16 residues. This entry keeps only the CDR3 DNA: 48 bases, framed from base 1. Points on this clone: The target of this receptor is not known. Base qualities are not at hand, and no much larger clone is one base apart.

TCRbeta CDR3 regions were amplified from genomic DNA using the immunoSEQ Assay, a bias-controlled multiplex PCR. The original pipeline was this. Within the assay, amplification of reference gene primers was used to estimate how many nucleated cells each sample contained. To quantify the absolute abundance of each unique TCRbeta CDR3 rearrangement, sequence reads were collapsed and filtered. For each sample, productive Simpson clonality was calculated as the square root of Simpson's diversity index over productive rearrangements. Here the immuneACCESS table is served through TCRdb, limited to in-frame sequences with V and J called. Missing clones are a known gap in these copies; in checked studies unresolved V genes cover under half, and the rest lacks a known reason. V, J and clone size were drawn from that table, and D and trimming were deduced from the DNA. The sample contains some 150,000 clones, 80% to 90% of them found a single time. Approximately 8% of the sample rests with the top ten.

The sequence is built from TRBV5-4 and TRBJ2-5, with 10 bases in between that match TRBD2. What was sequenced was peripheral blood. The receptor's source is a woman aged 55-69 years with COVID-19, enrolled during active disease. Here the CDR3 is given as CASSQKRGGLGETQYF. In nucleotides, the sequence is TGTGCCAGCAGTCAGAAGCGGGGGGGCCTGGGGGAGACCCAGTACTTC.